The T cell receptor beta chain described here comes from a study of cytomegalovirus exposure and HLA in healthy donors. Of note for this clone: Its antigen remains unknown.

Germline CDR1 and CDR2: LNHDA and SQIVND (reference sequence). The CDR3 runs to 15 residues. V lost 6 bases to trimming and J lost 4 bases; unmatched junction nucleotides: 7. Study outcomes and limitations: There were some V segments, including TRBV6-2 and TRBV6-3, excluded as indistinguishable. A missense variant in DCLRE1C was later tied to TCR beta V- and J-gene trimming. According to the study, around 160 TCR beta chains were cytomegalovirus-associated.

The PCR made use of 60 Vbeta and 13 Jbeta primers. Data came from immunoSEQ multiplex PCR; TCRdb stores just in-frame clones and leaves some out. The profile shows 120,000 to 150,000 clones, 82% of them singletons. This receptor was taken from a man between 18 and 29 years old in good health and CMV-seropositive. The sample taken for sequencing was PBMCs. The J gene is TRBJ2-3, the V gene TRBV19; TRBD1 matches 10 bases. The CDR3 is CASSLTGGNADTQYF. In DNA form, the CDR3 reads TGTGCCAGTAGCCTGACAGGGGGCAATGCAGATACGCAGTATTTT.